This TCR beta chain was observed in a study of T cell repertoires in cytomegalovirus infection. Study-level background: In public TCR beta signatures, there were indications of both CMV infection and matching HLA type. Notes on the study in general: HLA-C-restricted CMV-specific TCR beta clonotypes were dominant in the ex vivo response.

TCRdb reprocessed the reads with MiXCR, giving one entry per CDR3 protein. The sample holds about 200,000 distinct CDR3 sequences, 8% to 10% seen once. As to this clonotype: No antigen is known for it.

The germline V gene has CDR1 SGHAT and CDR2 FQNNGV. The length of the CDR3 is 16 residues. The junction had 9 bases not matched to a gene; V was cut back by 5 bases and J by 3 bases. What was sequenced was PBMCs. The receptor comes from a human donor in good health (CMV status not recorded). Some clones in this sample may be carry-over from other donors' samples. The V gene is TRBV11-2, the J gene TRBJ2-7; 11 nucleotides agree with TRBD1. CDR3 sequence: CASSASRTGGLYEQYF. The CDR3 DNA sequence: TGTGCCAGCAGCGCCAGCAGGACAGGGGGCCTCTACGAGCAGTACTTC.